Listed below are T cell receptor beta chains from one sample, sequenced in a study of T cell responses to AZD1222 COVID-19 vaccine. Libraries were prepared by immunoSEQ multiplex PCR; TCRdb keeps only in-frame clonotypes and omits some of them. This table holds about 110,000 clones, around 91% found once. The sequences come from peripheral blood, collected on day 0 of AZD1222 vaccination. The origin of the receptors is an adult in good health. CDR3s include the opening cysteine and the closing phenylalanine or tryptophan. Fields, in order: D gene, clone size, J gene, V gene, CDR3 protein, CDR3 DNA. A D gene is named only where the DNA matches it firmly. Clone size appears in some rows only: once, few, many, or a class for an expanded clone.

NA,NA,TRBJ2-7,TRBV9,CASSPLGRNSYEQYF,TGTGCCAGCAGCCCCCTAGGAAGGAATTCCTACGAGCAGTACTTC
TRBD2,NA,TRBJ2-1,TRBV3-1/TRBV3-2,CASTPSSGAGNEQFF,TGTGCCAGCACCCCGTCTAGCGGGGCTGGAAATGAGCAGTTCTTC
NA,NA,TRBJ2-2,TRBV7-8,CASSLFTRALVTTGELFF,TGTGCCAGCAGCTTATTCACCCGGGCACTAGTAACTACCGGGGAGCTGTTTTTT
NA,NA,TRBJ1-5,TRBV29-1,CSVPDRCCNQPQHF,TGCAGCGTTCCCGACAGGTGTTGCAATCAGCCCCAGCATTTT
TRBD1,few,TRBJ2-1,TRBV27,CASSLKLPWTGHYNEQFF,TGTGCCAGCAGTCTTAAGCTCCCTTGGACAGGTCATTACAATGAGCAGTTCTTC
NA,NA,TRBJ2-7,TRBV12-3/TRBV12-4,CASSLAREYEQYF,TGTGCCAGCAGTTTAGCCAGAGAATACGAGCAGTACTTC
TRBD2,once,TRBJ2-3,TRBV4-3,CASSQTFTSGGVTDTQYF,TGCGCCAGCAGCCAAACCTTTACTAGCGGGGGGGTCACAGATACGCAGTATTTT
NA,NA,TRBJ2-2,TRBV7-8,CASTRRTGELFF,TGTGCCAGCACCCGGAGGACCGGGGAGCTGTTTTTT
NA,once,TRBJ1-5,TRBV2,CASRKNAGSSGNQPQHF,TGTGCCAGCAGAAAAAACGCGGGGTCGTCGGGCAATCAGCCCCAGCATTTT
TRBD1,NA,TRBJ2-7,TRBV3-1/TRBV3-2,CASSQSGTGSYEQYF,TGTGCCAGCAGCCAATCCGGGACAGGCTCCTACGAGCAGTACTTC
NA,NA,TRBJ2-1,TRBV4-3,CASSQEEGRNNEQFF,TGCGCCAGCAGCCAAGAGGAGGGACGAAACAATGAGCAGTTCTTC
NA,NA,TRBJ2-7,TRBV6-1,CASSDPGTPRYEQYF,TGTGCCAGCAGTGACCCCGGGACTCCCCGATACGAGCAGTACTTC
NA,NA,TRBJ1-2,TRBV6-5,CASLGGAYGYTF,TGTGCCAGCCTGGGCGGGGCCTATGGCTACACCTTC
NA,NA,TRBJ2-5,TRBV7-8,CASSSLTEPQETQYF,TGTGCCAGCAGCTCTCTGACAGAACCCCAAGAGACCCAGTACTTC
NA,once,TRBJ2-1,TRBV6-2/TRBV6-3,CASSPLRGLFF,TGTGCCAGCAGCCCACTCCGGGGTCTGTTCTTC
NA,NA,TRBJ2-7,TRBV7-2,CASSFNSAGTNEQYF,TGTGCCAGCAGCTTTAATTCGGCGGGCACAAACGAGCAGTACTTC
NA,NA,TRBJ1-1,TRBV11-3,CASSQTRRGRNTEAFF,TGTGCCAGCAGCCAGACCCGTCGGGGCCGGAACACTGAAGCTTTCTTT
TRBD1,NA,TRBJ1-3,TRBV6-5,CASTPGTGGGNTIYF,TGTGCCAGCACCCCGGGGACAGGGGGCGGAAACACCATATATTTT
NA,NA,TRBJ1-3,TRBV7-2,CASSLYPGEGGNTIYF,TGTGCCAGCAGCTTATATCCGGGGGAAGGTGGAAACACCATATATTTT
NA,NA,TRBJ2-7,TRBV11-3,CASSLGPGQGGEQYF,TGTGCCAGCAGCTTAGGCCCGGGGCAGGGTGGCGAGCAGTACTTC
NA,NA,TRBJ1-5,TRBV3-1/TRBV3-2,CASSQGKGTHQPQHF,TGTGCCAGCAGCCAAGGAAAGGGCACCCATCAGCCCCAGCATTTT
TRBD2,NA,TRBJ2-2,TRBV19,CASSILLARDITGELFF,TGTGCCAGTAGTATACTACTAGCGAGAGATATCACCGGGGAGCTGTTTTTT
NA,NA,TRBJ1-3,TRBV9,CASSVVGADSGNTIYF,TGTGCCAGCAGCGTAGTGGGTGCTGACTCTGGAAACACCATATATTTT
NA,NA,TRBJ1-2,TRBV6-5,CASSNTTYGYTF,TGTGCCAGCAGTAACACTACCTATGGCTACACCTTC
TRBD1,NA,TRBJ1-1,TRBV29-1,CSANEKQGRVEAFF,TGCAGCGCCAACGAAAAACAGGGGCGGGTTGAAGCTTTCTTT
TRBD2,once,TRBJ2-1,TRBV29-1,CSVDTSGGSYNEQFF,TGCAGCGTTGATACTAGCGGGGGCTCCTACAATGAGCAGTTCTTC
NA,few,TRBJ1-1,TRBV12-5,CASGPYSNTEAFF,TGTGCTAGTGGCCCCTACTCGAACACTGAAGCTTTCTTT
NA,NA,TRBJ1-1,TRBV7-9,CASRTRMDQNTEAFF,TGTGCCAGCAGAACCCGGATGGACCAGAACACTGAAGCTTTCTTT
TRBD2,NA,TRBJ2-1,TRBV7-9,CASSPRTSGGANEQFF,TGTGCCAGCAGCCCACGGACTAGCGGTGGGGCCAATGAGCAGTTCTTC
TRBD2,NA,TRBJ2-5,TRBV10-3,CAISVSPGEGETQYF,TGTGCCATCAGTGTCTCTCCGGGGGAGGGGGAGACCCAGTACTTC
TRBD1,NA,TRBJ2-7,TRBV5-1,CASSSPGQGTYEQYF,TGCGCCAGCAGCTCGCCGGGACAGGGGACCTACGAGCAGTACTTC
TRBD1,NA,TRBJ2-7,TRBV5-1,CASSGGAGTATYEQYF,TGCGCCAGCAGCGGGGGAGCCGGGACAGCTACCTACGAGCAGTACTTC
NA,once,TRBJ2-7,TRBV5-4,CASSDSLEQYF,TGTGCCAGCAGCGATAGCCTCGAGCAGTACTTC
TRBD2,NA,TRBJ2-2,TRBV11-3,CASSLEYEERMGWGLTGELFF,TGTGCCAGCAGCTTAGAGTATGAGGAGCGGATGGGATGGGGACTAACCGGGGAGCTGTTTTTT
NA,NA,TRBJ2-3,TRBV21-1,CARDTLTDTQYF,TGTGCCAGGGACACCCTCACAGATACGCAGTATTTT
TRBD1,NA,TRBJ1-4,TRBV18,CASSPEGPGTGEKLFF,TGTGCCAGCTCACCTGAAGGACCGGGGACAGGGGAAAAACTGTTTTTT